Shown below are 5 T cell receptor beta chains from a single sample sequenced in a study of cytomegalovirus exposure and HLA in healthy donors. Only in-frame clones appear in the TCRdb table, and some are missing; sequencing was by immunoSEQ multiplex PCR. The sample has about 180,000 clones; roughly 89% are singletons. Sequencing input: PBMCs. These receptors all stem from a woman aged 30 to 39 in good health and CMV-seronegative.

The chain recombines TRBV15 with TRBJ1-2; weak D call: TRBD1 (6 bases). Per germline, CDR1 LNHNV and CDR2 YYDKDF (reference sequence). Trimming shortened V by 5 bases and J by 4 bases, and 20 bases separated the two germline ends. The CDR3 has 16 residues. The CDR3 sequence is CATSPRTVTLGYGYTF. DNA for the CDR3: TGTGCCACCAGCCCTCGGACAGTTACGCTCGGCTATGGCTACACCTTC.

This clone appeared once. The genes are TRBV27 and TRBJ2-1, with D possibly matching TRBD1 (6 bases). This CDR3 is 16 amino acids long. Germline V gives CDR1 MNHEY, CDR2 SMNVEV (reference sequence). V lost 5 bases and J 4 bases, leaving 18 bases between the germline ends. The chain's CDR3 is CASSLRTALVYNEQFF. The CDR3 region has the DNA TGTGCCAGCAGTCTAAGGACAGCCCTGGTATACAATGAGCAGTTCTTC.

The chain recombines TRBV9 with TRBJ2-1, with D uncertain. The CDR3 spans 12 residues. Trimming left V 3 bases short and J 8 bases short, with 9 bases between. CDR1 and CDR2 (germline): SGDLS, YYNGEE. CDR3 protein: CASSGESYEQFF. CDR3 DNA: TGTGCCAGCAGCGGAGAATCTTATGAGCAGTTCTTC.

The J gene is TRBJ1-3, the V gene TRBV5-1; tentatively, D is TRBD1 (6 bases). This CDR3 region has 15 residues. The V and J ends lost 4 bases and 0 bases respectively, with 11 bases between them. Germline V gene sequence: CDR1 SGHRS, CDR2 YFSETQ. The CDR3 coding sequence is TGCGCCAGCAGCCTCGACAGGTCCTCTGGAAACACCATATATTTT. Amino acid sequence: CASSLDRSSGNTIYF. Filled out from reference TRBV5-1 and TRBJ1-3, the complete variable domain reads KAGVTQTPRYLIKTRGQQVTLSCSPISGHRSVSWYQQTPGQGLQFLFEYFSETQRNKGNFPGRFSGRQFSNSRSEMNVSTLELGDSALYLCASSLDRSSGNTIYFGEGSWLTVV.

CDR3 sequence: CASKGQPWEQFF. CDR3 in DNA: TGTGCCAGTAAGGGACAGCCCTGGGAGCAGTTCTTC. The rearrangement links TRBV19 to TRBJ2-1, with 7 bases aligning to TRBD1. This CDR3 has 12 amino acids. In germline, CDR1 is LNHDA, CDR2 SQIVND (reference sequence). V shed 7 bases and J 10 bases; nucleotides not matched to a gene: 7.